Below are 18 T cell receptor beta chains sequenced from a single sample in a study of blood T cells in healthy people across ages. Sample-barcoded 5' priming and a J-beta primer mix drove a second PCR of roughly 6 to 12 cycles. MiXCR, run by TCRdb on the 5' RACE reads, gives a single entry per CDR3 protein. In the table there are approximately 350,000 distinct CDR3 sequences, 50% to 60% of which are singletons. The sample taken for sequencing was blood. These TCRs come from a man aged 55 to 70 in good health.

The rearrangement joins TRBV28 to TRBJ1-2, with 8 bases matching TRBD1. Trimming at V came to 5 bases and at J to 4 bases, leaving 9 bases not matched to a gene. Germline V gene lookup returns CDR1 MDHEN and CDR2 SYDVKM. CDR3 length equals 15 residues. The CDR3 loop is CASSTRGQGPYGYTF. CDR3 nucleotide sequence: TGTGCCAGCAGTACAAGAGGACAGGGCCCCTATGGCTACACCTTC.

This clonotype was counted between two and nine times. The chain links TRBV3-1 to TRBJ2-6; D is unresolved. The V end was cut by 8 bases, the J end by 3 bases, with 26 bases between. CDR1 and CDR2 from the germline V gene are LGHDT and YNNKEL (reference sequence). The CDR3 is 19 residues long. DNA for the CDR3: TGTGCCAGCCAACTCATGGCAAGACACTCGTTGGGTGGGGCCAACGTCCTGACTTTC. Translated, it gives CASQLMARHSLGGANVLTF. Combining the CDR3 with reference TRBV3-1 and TRBJ2-6 gives the whole variable domain DTAVSQTPKYLVTQMGNDKSIKCEQNLGHDTMYWYKQDSKKFLKIMFSYNNKELIINETVPNRFSPKSPDKAHLNLHINSLELGDSAVYFCASQLMARHSLGGANVLTFGAGSRLTVL.

The chain links TRBV25-1 to TRBJ2-5; no clear D. The CDR3 is 13 amino acids. Trimming removed 0 bases at V and 1 base at J, with 3 bases between. Germline assignment: CDR1 MGHDK and CDR2 SYGVNS. The CDR3 spells CASSEYSQETQYF. DNA of the CDR3: TGTGCCAGCAGTGAATACAGCCAAGAGACCCAGTACTTC.

J is TRBJ2-5 and V is TRBV6-2 or TRBV6-3, with D tentatively TRBD1 or TRBD2 (6 bases each). Germline V lookup: CDR1 MNHEY, CDR2 SVGEGT. Trimming pared 7 bases from V and 5 bases from J, leaving 20 bases between. The CDR3 length is 15 residues. CDR3 sequence (DNA): TGTGCCAGCACTATCATAAGGGGGGCCTTGGAGACCCAGTACTTC. Translating it yields CASTIIRGALETQYF.

The V call is TRBV7-8, the J call TRBJ2-5; 7 bases line up with TRBD1. The J call may be wrong; the DNA end is better matched by TRBJ2-7. The germline V gene encodes CDR1 SGHVS and CDR2 FQNEAQ. The CDR3 contains 15 residues. The CDR3 is CASSVTGTDYYEQYF. In nucleotides, the CDR3 is TGTGCCAGCAGCGTAACCGGGACAGACTACTACGAGCAGTACTTC.

The chain employs TRBV18 and TRBJ2-3; the match to TRBD2 covers 10 bases. Germline-derived CDR1 and CDR2 are KGHSH and LQKENI. This CDR3 comprises 15 residues. Trimming cost V 3 bases and J 7 bases; bases outside gene matches: 7. CDR3 nucleotides: TGTGCCAGCTCACCCGGACTAGCGGTAGGAAATACGCAGTATTTT. Translating it yields CASSPGLAVGNTQYF. The full variable domain, in which reference TRBV18 and TRBJ2-3 provide the parts outside the CDR3, is NAGVMQNPRHLVRRRGQEARLRCSPMKGHSHVYWYRQLPEEGLKFMVYLQKENIIDESGMPKERFSAEFPKEGPSILRIQQVVRGDSAAYFCASSPGLAVGNTQYFGPGTRLTVL.

This clonotype was observed a few times. This chain uses TRBV10-1 with TRBJ2-5; D gene ambiguous. The length of the CDR3 is 14 residues. Deletions cut 1 base from V and 1 base from J, with 7 bases between. The germline gives CDR1 WNHNN, CDR2 SYGVQD (reference sequence). The CDR3 region is CASSEYVSQETQYF. The CDR3 nucleotides read TGCGCCAGCAGTGAGTATGTAAGCCAAGAGACCCAGTACTTC.

For this clonotype: A junction end diverges from the germline sequence, so it may reflect a read error. The V gene is TRBV15, the J gene TRBJ2-5; TRBD2 matches 13 bases. CDR1 is LNHNV, CDR2 YYDKDF, per germline (reference sequence). The CDR3 runs to 16 residues. In nucleotides, the CDR3 is TGTGCCACTAGCAGTGGACTAGCGGGGGTACAAGAGACCCAGTACTTC. Translation gives CATSSGLAGVQETQYF.

The rearrangement links TRBV19 to TRBJ2-1; 9 positions match TRBD2. The CDR3 loop spans 12 amino acids. CDR1 is LNHDA and CDR2 is SQIVND in the germline V gene (reference sequence). The ends lost 9 bases at V and 13 bases at J; junction bases unmatched: 10. CDR3 protein: CASQSSGADQFF. The CDR3 DNA reads as TGTGCCAGCCAGTCTAGCGGGGCCGACCAGTTCTTC.

This clonotype came up a few times. The rearrangement joins TRBV7-2 to TRBJ2-3; TRBD2 matches at 13 bases. Germline CDR1 reads SGHTA; CDR2 reads FQGNSA. With 1 base clipped from V and 1 base from J, the junction kept 2 bases outside the gene matches. The length of the CDR3 is 17 residues. The CDR3 nucleotides read TGTGCCAGCAGCTTAGTAGGACTAGCGGGAGGCACAGATACGCAGTATTTT. Translating gives CASSLVGLAGGTDTQYF.

This chain joins TRBV10-3 and TRBJ2-3, with 8 bases lining up with TRBD2. After removal of 5 bases from V and 5 bases from J, the junction contained 9 bases not matched to a gene. CDR3 length equals 15 residues. Germline assignment: CDR1 ENHRY and CDR2 SYGVKD. The DNA for the CDR3 is TGTGCCATCAGTCCAAGCGGGGGAGAGGGAGATACGCAGTATTTT. The encoded protein is CAISPSGGEGDTQYF.

V is TRBV30 and J is TRBJ1-2, with D unresolved. The CDR3 is made up of 14 amino acids. V shed 2 bases and J shed 2 bases, with 12 bases lying between them. From germline, CDR1 is GTSNPN and CDR2 SVGIG (reference sequence). DNA of the CDR3: TGTGCCTGGAGTAGACCCCCGCAAAACTATGGCTACACCTTC. Its translation is CAWSRPPQNYGYTF.

The chain recombines TRBV28 with TRBJ1-2, with 7 nucleotides matching TRBD1. The germline V gene encodes CDR1 MDHEN and CDR2 SYDVKM. The CDR3 has 16 amino acids. After removal of 2 bases from V and 0 bases from J, the junction contained 6 bases not matched to a gene. CDR3 nucleotides: TGTGCCAGCAGTTTACCGACAGGGCCTGCTAACTATGGCTACACCTTC. This translates into CASSLPTGPANYGYTF.

V gene TRBV27 combines with J gene TRBJ2-2; no definite D call. V was cut by 1 base and J by 6 bases, with 6 bases left in between. Germline CDR1 and CDR2: MNHEY and SMNVEV (reference sequence). CDR3 length equals 13 residues. The CDR3 nucleotides are TGTGCCAGCAGTTTATGGATTTCCGGGGAGCTGTTTTTT. It encodes CASSLWISGELFF.

This clonotype was seen only a few times. The chain employs TRBV4-2 and TRBJ2-3; perhaps TRBD2 as D (6 bases). The CDR3 covers 13 residues. Looked up from germline, CDR1 is LGHNA and CDR2 is YNFKEQ. Deletions cut 10 bases from V and 4 bases from J, with 15 bases between. For the CDR3, the DNA is TGTGCCACCACAGTTGGAGGGGCAGATACGCAGTATTTT. Its protein is CATTVGGADTQYF.

CDR3 sequence reads: CASSRAGGTMNTEAFF. The CDR3 region has the DNA TGTGCCAGCAGCCGCGCCGGGGGGACCATGAACACTGAAGCTTTCTTT. The chain couples TRBV7-2 to TRBJ1-1; D possibly corresponds to TRBD1 (5 bases). The CDR3 consists of 16 residues. Germline V gives CDR1 SGHTA, CDR2 FQGNSA. V shed 5 bases and J shed 0 bases, with 16 bases lying between them.

V and J are TRBV20-1 and TRBJ2-7; no clear D. The end of the DNA fits TRBJ2-5 better, so the J call may be wrong. Per germline, CDR1 DFQATT and CDR2 SNEGSKA (reference sequence). The CDR3 is made up of 16 amino acids. CDR3 residues: CSARDGRAAAQETQYF. In DNA form, the CDR3 reads TGCAGTGCTAGAGATGGTCGGGCGGCAGCTCAAGAGACCCAGTACTTC.

The chain links TRBV6-5 to TRBJ2-5; 9 nucleotides match TRBD2. This CDR3 spans 15 amino acids. Germline V lookup: CDR1 MNHEY, CDR2 SVGAGI. The junction had 16 bases not matched to a gene; V was cut back by 6 bases and J by 11 bases. CDR3 protein: CASRLAGARGNEQYF. The CDR3 nucleotides read TGTGCCAGCAGGTTAGCGGGAGCTCGAGGAAATGAGCAGTACTTC.